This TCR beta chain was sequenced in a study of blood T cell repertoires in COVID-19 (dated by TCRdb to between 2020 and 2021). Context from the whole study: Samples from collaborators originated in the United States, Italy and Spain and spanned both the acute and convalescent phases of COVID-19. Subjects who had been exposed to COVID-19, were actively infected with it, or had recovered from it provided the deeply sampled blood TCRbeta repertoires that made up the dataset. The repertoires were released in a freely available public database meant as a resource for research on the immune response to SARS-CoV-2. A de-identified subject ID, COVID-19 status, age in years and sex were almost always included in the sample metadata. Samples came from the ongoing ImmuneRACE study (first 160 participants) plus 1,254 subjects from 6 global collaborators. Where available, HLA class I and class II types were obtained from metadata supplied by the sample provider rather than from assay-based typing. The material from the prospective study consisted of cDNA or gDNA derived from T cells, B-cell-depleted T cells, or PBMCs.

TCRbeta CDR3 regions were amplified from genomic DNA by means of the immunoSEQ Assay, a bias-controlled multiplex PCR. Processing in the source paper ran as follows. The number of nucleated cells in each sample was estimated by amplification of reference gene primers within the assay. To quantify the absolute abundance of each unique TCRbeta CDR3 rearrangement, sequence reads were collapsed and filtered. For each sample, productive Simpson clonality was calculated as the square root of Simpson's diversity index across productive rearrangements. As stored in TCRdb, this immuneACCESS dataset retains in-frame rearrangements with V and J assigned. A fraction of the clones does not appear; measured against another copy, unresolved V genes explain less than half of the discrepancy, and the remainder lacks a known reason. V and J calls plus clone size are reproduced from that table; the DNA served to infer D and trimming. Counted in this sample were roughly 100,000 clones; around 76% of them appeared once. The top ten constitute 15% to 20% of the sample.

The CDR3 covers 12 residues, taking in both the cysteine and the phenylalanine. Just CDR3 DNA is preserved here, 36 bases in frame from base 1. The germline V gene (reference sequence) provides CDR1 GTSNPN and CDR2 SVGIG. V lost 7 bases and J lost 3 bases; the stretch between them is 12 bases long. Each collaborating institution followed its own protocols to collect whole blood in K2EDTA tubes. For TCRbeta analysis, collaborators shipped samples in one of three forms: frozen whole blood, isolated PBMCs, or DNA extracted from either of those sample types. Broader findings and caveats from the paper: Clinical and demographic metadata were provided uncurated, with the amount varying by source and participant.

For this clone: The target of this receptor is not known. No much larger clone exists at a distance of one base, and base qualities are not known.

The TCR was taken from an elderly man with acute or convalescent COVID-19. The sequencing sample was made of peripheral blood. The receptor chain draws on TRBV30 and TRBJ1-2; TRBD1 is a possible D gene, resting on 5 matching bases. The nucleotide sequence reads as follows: TGTGCCTCCCCAGGGCTTTACTATGGCTACACCTTC. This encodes CASPGLYYGYTF.